This record concerns one T cell receptor (beta chain) sequence. Its antigen remains unidentified. CDR3 length: 14 amino acids. Trimming cost V 5 bases and J 1 base, with 12 bases left between them. Germline V gene sequence: CDR1 SGHAT, CDR2 FQDESV (reference sequence). The data were taken from a study of cytomegalovirus exposure and HLA in healthy donors. At the level of the study: The 95 to 150 validation repertoires used a platform that matched the one used for the 600 to 700 first-cohort repertoires, as a later analysis reported. Study results and limitations: Among TCR beta chains, those listed as cytomegalovirus-associated numbered over 150.

The assay was immunoSEQ multiplex PCR, and TCRdb's table has in-frame clones only and misses some. The table includes approximately 160,000 clones, 91% detected once. This chain joins TRBV11-1 and TRBJ2-7, with a possible D match to TRBD2 (5 bases). The TCR sequence derives from a woman aged 18-29 years in good health and CMV-seropositive. Sequenced material: PBMCs. DNA of the CDR3: TGTGCCAGCAGCGAGAGGGTGTATTCCTACGAGCAGTACTTC. Translating it yields CASSERVYSYEQYF. The complete variable domain, with remaining parts taken from reference TRBV11-1 and TRBJ2-7, reads EAEVAQSPRYKITEKSQAVAFWCDPISGHATLYWYRQILGQGPELLVQFQDESVVDDSQLPKDRFSAERLKGVDSTLKIQPAELGDSAMYLCASSERVYSYEQYFGPGTRLTVT.